Ten or more counts support the clone carrying this TCR beta chain. The antigen is not known. V was cut by 0 bases and J by 9 bases, with 7 bases left in between. The CDR3 sequence is 12 residues long. Germline V gives CDR1 SGHKS, CDR2 YYEKEE (reference sequence). A universal primer site came from template switching; cDNA carried unique molecular identifiers. TCRdb independently ran MiXCR on the 5' RACE reads; one entry per CDR3 protein. The data hold roughly 690,000 distinct CDR3 sequences, with 6.1% observed a single time. These data belong to a study of identical twins. The study's findings and limits: While abundant cord blood beta clonotypes carried fewer insertions, memory repertoires showed no such pattern. Twins shared out-of-frame alpha sequences with excess low generation probability. Conclusions leaned on cross-sectional statistical analysis and did not track the same donors over time.

The chain carries TRBV5-5 and TRBJ2-1, with D unclear. What was sequenced was naive T cells sorted from blood. This clonotype originated in a young man in good health. The CDR3 spells CASSLVELEQFF. The CDR3 DNA reads as TGTGCCAGCAGCTTGGTAGAACTTGAGCAGTTCTTC. The full variable domain, rest sourced from reference TRBV5-5 and TRBJ2-1, is DAGVTQSPTHLIKTRGQQVTLRCSPISGHKSVSWYQQVLGQGPQFIFQYYEKEERGRGNFPDRFSARQFPNYSSELNVNALLLGDSALYLCASSLVELEQFFGPGTRLTVL.